This TCR beta chain was retrieved from a study of T cells in Graves' hyperthyroidism and ophthalmopathy. Study-level findings and limits: Ophthalmopathy and stable hyperthyroidism were separated by a 13 V-J model.

There were TCR beta CDR3 regions amplified from RNA transcripts. First-round RT-PCR of the TCR CDR3 relied on the HTBI primer set. TCRdb processed the multiplex PCR reads anew with MiXCR; each CDR3 protein has one entry. The sample gives a few hundred thousand distinct CDR3 sequences, 15% of which show up once; approximately 20% is in the top ten. Germline CDR1 and CDR2: SGHTA and FQGTGA. V was shortened by 6 bases and J by 3 bases, with 2 bases between the two germline ends. The CDR3 loop spans 11 amino acids. This clonotype was seen a handful of times. The antigen is undetermined. Each ophthalmopathy patient scored at least 3 on the Clinical Activity Score and at least 4 on NOSPECS grade, with duration under 3 months. Diagnostic decisions used clinical symptoms, serum thyroxine and TRAb, thyroid ultrasound and orbital computed tomography.

The sample comprised blood. J is TRBJ2-2 and V is TRBV7-3; D not certain. This TCR derives from a woman aged 55-75 years with Graves' ophthalmopathy. CDR3 sequence (DNA): TGTGCCAGCAGAGACACCGGGGAGCTGTTTTTT. Translating it yields CASRDTGELFF.